Following are 27 T cell receptor beta chains from one sample sequenced in a study of T cell responses to AZD1222 COVID-19 vaccine. Method: immunoSEQ multiplex PCR; TCRdb's copy keeps in-frame clones and lacks some. The table has 150,000 to 200,000 clones, 85% to 90% seen once; the top ten hold roughly 5.5%. The sample in question was peripheral blood, obtained on day 0 of AZD1222 vaccination. These receptors came from an adult in good health.

The CDR3 DNA reads as TGTGCCAGCAGTGAGAGGAGGGGGGCCACCGGGGAGCTGTTTTTT. It yields the protein CASSERRGATGELFF. The chain recombines TRBV2 with TRBJ2-2; D possibly matches TRBD1 or TRBD2 (6 bases each). The ends were cut back, 3 bases at V and 4 bases at J, with 12 bases in the middle. This CDR3 contains 15 residues. Germline CDR1 reads SNHLY; CDR2 reads FYNNEI. Full variable domain (remainder filled in from reference TRBV2 and TRBJ2-2): EPEVTQTPSHQVTQMGQEVILRCVPISNHLYFYWYRQILGQKVEFLVSFYNNEISEKSEIFDDQFSVERPDGSNFTLKIRSTKLEDSAMYFCASSERRGATGELFFGEGSRLTVL.

The rearrangement joins TRBV28 to TRBJ1-2; no reliable D call. The CDR3 loop spans 11 amino acids. Germline CDR1 MDHEN, CDR2 SYDVKM. V was shortened by 3 bases and J by 7 bases, with 6 bases between the two germline ends. The CDR3 region is CASSLFSGYTF. The CDR3 DNA follows: TGTGCCAGCAGTTTGTTTTCTGGCTACACCTTC.

This clone was observed once. J is TRBJ2-7 and V is TRBV7-6, with 8 bases fitting TRBD1. The CDR3 runs 16 residues. Germline lookup yields CDR1 SGHVS and CDR2 FNYEAQ. Trimming cost V 1 base and J 1 base; bases outside gene matches: 6. CDR3 nucleotide sequence: TGTGCCAGCAGCTTAGGGACAGGGTCAGGGTCCTACGAGCAGTACTTC. As protein: CASSLGTGSGSYEQYF.

The chain employs TRBV9 and TRBJ2-3, with TRBD2 matching over 9 bases. The CDR3 loop spans 15 amino acids. Trimming removed 4 bases from V and 2 bases from J; junction bases left unmatched: 5. Germline V CDR1 and CDR2: SGDLS, YYNGEE. CDR3 residues: CASSPPGLATDTQYF. CDR3 in DNA: TGTGCCAGCAGCCCTCCGGGACTAGCCACAGATACGCAGTATTTT.

The chain has TRBV28 and TRBJ2-5; D gene uncertain. Per germline, CDR1 MDHEN and CDR2 SYDVKM. The CDR3 has 12 residues. Between the trimmed V and J ends, which lost 7 bases and 0 bases, there was a span of 6 bases. The chain's CDR3 is CASILYQETQYF. The CDR3 DNA sequence: TGTGCCAGCATTCTCTACCAAGAGACCCAGTACTTC.

The genes are TRBV18 and TRBJ2-2; 9 bases fit TRBD1. CDR1 and CDR2 from the germline V gene are KGHSH and LQKENI. The trim removed 3 bases at V and 6 bases at J, leaving 5 bases unmatched. CDR3 length: 15 amino acids. CDR3 in amino acids: CASSPTGGVSGELFF. The CDR3 nucleotides read TGTGCCAGCTCACCTACAGGGGGCGTCTCCGGGGAGCTGTTTTTT.

The rearrangement uses TRBV7-2 and TRBJ1-2; weak D call: TRBD1 (6 bases). The CDR3 runs 14 residues. Germline CDR1 is SGHTA and CDR2 is FQGNSA. V lost 6 bases, J lost 4 bases, and 15 bases lay in between. CDR3 amino acids: CASSPTTGPYGYTF. The CDR3 DNA is TGTGCCAGCAGTCCTACGACAGGACCCTATGGCTACACCTTC. The full variable domain, completed using reference TRBV7-2 and TRBJ1-2, is GAGVSQSPSNKVTEKGKDVELRCDPISGHTALYWYRQSLGQGLEFLIYFQGNSAPDKSGLPSDRFSAERTGGSVSTLTIQRTQQEDSAVYLCASSPTTGPYGYTFGSGTRLTVV.

The rearrangement uses TRBV28 and TRBJ2-2; the match to TRBD2 covers 11 bases. CDR1 MDHEN and CDR2 SYDVKM come from the germline V gene. V lost 5 bases and J lost 1; bases outside the gene matches: 9. This CDR3 region has 18 residues. The CDR3 reads CASSAPGLAVENTGELFF. CDR3 nucleotides: TGTGCCAGCAGTGCCCCGGGACTAGCGGTAGAGAACACCGGGGAGCTGTTTTTT.

This clone was seen once. V and J are TRBV28 and TRBJ1-5; TRBD1 agrees at 10 bases. This CDR3 spans 16 amino acids. V shed 5 bases, J shed 4 bases, and the junction held 8 bases outside the gene matches. The germline V gene has CDR1 MDHEN and CDR2 SYDVKM. The CDR3 is CASSPTTGGGNQPQHF. CDR3 in DNA: TGTGCCAGCAGTCCCACGACAGGGGGCGGTAATCAGCCCCAGCATTTT.

This chain connects TRBV28 to TRBJ1-1; tentatively, D is TRBD1 (5 bases). CDR3 length: 13 amino acids. The V end was cut by 4 bases, the J end by 1 base, with 7 bases between. The V gene's germline CDR1 is MDHEN and CDR2 SYDVKM. In nucleotides, the CDR3 is TGTGCCAGCAGTTCAGGGAAGAACACTGAAGCTTTCTTT. It encodes CASSSGKNTEAFF.

This chain links TRBV5-8 with TRBJ2-7; tentative D call: TRBD2 (5 bases). With 7 bases removed from V and 0 bases from J, the gap between germline ends came to 8 bases. This CDR3 contains 12 residues. Per germline, CDR1 SGHTS and CDR2 YDEGEE. CDR3 amino acids: CASEGSSYEQYF. CDR3 nucleotide sequence: TGTGCCAGCGAAGGGAGCTCCTACGAGCAGTACTTC. The complete variable domain, with remaining parts taken from reference TRBV5-8 and TRBJ2-7, reads EAGVTQSPTHLIKTRGQQATLRCSPISGHTSVYWYQQALGLGLQFLLWYDEGEERNRGNFPPRFSGRQFPNYSSELNVNALELEDSALYLCASEGSSYEQYFGPGTRLTVT.

Worth noting for this clone: At the DNA level, this CDR3 is encoded by other sequences in the same sample as well. This chain connects TRBV20-1 to TRBJ1-5, with unresolved D. Trimming took off 3 bases at V and 0 bases at J, with 3 bases between the two ends. Germline CDR1 DFQATT, CDR2 SNEGSKA (reference sequence). CDR3 length: 12 residues. For the CDR3, the DNA is TGCAGTGCTAGTGGTAGCAATCAGCCCCAGCATTTT. This encodes CSASGSNQPQHF.

V and J are TRBV28 and TRBJ1-6; 9 bases are shared with TRBD1. This CDR3 has 18 amino acids. The germline V gene has CDR1 MDHEN and CDR2 SYDVKM. V gave up 6 bases and J gave up 0 bases; unmatched junction bases: 9. Here the CDR3 reads CASRSPGQGSSYNSPLHF. The CDR3, as DNA: TGTGCCAGCAGATCGCCGGGACAGGGCTCCTCCTATAATTCACCCCTCCACTTT. The variable domain in full, with the rest retrieved from reference TRBV28 and TRBJ1-6, is DVKVTQSSRYLVKRTGEKVFLECVQDMDHENMFWYRQDPGLGLRLIYFSYDVKMKEKGDIPEGYSVSREKKERFSLILESASTNQTSMYLCASRSPGQGSSYNSPLHFGNGTRLTVT.

The CDR3, as DNA: TGTGCCACCTCGGTGAAGCCTGAGCAGTTCTTC. It specifies CATSVKPEQFF. J is TRBJ2-1 and V is TRBV6-5; D gene ambiguous. This CDR3 is built from 11 residues. Germline V gene lookup returns CDR1 MNHEY and CDR2 SVGAGI. The V end lost 10 bases, the J end lost 9 bases, and 13 bases lay between the germline ends.

V usage is TRBV2 and J usage is TRBJ1-5; TRBD1 is a possible D gene (5 bases). Trimming cost V 1 base and J 1 base, with 11 bases left between them. CDR1 SNHLY and CDR2 FYNNEI come from the germline V gene. This CDR3 is 16 amino acids long. As DNA, the CDR3 is TGTGCCAGCAGTGAAGTTGGAGGGGCGAGCAATCAGCCCCAGCATTTT. The encoded protein is CASSEVGGASNQPQHF.

This clone was seen only a few times. The chain is built from TRBV6-2 or TRBV6-3 and TRBJ1-1; D not certain. This CDR3 contains 13 residues. The V gene lost 0 bases and the J gene lost 4 bases, with 6 bases spanning the gap. CDR1 and CDR2 from the germline V gene are MNHEY and SVGEGT. CDR3 sequence reads: CASSYSKGTEAFF. CDR3 bases: TGTGCCAGCAGTTACTCGAAAGGCACTGAAGCTTTCTTT.

Only one count was recorded for this clone. The chain couples TRBV2 to TRBJ1-2, with a tentative D call TRBD1 (6 bases). This CDR3 contains 13 residues. Per the germline V gene, CDR1 is SNHLY and CDR2 is FYNNEI. V dropped 1 base and J dropped 8 bases, with 11 bases sitting between them. This chain's CDR3 is CASSEVKGDGYTF. The CDR3 coding sequence is TGTGCCAGCAGTGAAGTCAAGGGGGACGGCTACACCTTC.

V usage is TRBV28 and J usage is TRBJ1-3; TRBD1 is a possible D gene (5 bases). Germline V gene data show CDR1 as MDHEN and CDR2 as SYDVKM. The V end was cut by 5 bases, the J end by 0 bases, with 14 bases between. The CDR3 consists of 16 residues. Here the CDR3 reads CASSPPGTSSGNTIYF. In DNA form, the CDR3 reads TGTGCCAGCAGTCCCCCTGGGACTAGCTCTGGAAACACCATATATTTT.

This clone has just one count. For the CDR3, the DNA is TGTGCCAGCAGTGATGGCTATGGCTACACCTTC. Translating gives CASSDGYGYTF. The chain links TRBV25-1 to TRBJ1-2; D uncertain. The germline V and J ends were trimmed by 3 bases and 4 bases, with 3 bases remaining between them. The V gene's germline CDR1 is MGHDK and CDR2 SYGVNS. The CDR3 loop spans 11 amino acids.

This clone was found a few times. The chain recombines TRBV7-2 with TRBJ1-2; TRBD1 is a possible D gene (6 bases). Looked up from germline, CDR1 is SGHTA and CDR2 is FQGNSA. V was shortened by 1 base and J by 7 bases, with 16 bases between the two germline ends. The CDR3 consists of 15 residues. The CDR3 DNA is TGTGCCAGCAGCTTAGACTTGGCAGGGGTGGGTGGCTACACCTTC. Protein product: CASSLDLAGVGGYTF.

V and J are TRBV19 and TRBJ1-5; D may be TRBD1 (5 bases). CDR1 is LNHDA and CDR2 is SQIVND in the germline V gene (reference sequence). This CDR3 region has 15 residues. V was trimmed by 2 bases and J by 5 bases, leaving 13 bases between them. CDR3 sequence: CASSILGQVDQPQHF. CDR3 DNA sequence: TGTGCCAGTAGTATATTGGGGCAGGTTGATCAGCCCCAGCATTTT.

The chain joins TRBV3-1 (or the pseudogene TRBV3-2) to TRBJ2-5; 15 positions match TRBD2. There are 19 residues in the CDR3. Unmatched junction bases numbered 14, after V lost 4 bases and J lost 5 bases. Per the germline V gene, CDR1 is LGHDT and CDR2 is YNNKEL (reference sequence). This CDR3 is CASSPANRGLAGGRETQYF. CDR3 coding DNA: TGTGCCAGCAGCCCCGCAAATAGGGGACTAGCGGGAGGACGGGAGACCCAGTACTTC.

The J gene is TRBJ2-1, the V gene TRBV5-6, with TRBD2 matching 8 bases. CDR3 length: 16 residues. Germline V gene data show CDR1 as SGHDT and CDR2 as YYEEEE. Losses at the gene ends were 6 bases for V and 2 bases for J; bases not matched to a gene: 10. The CDR3 DNA sequence: TGTGCCAGCACCCCGGAACTTAGCGGGGCCTACAATGAGCAGTTCTTC. It yields the protein CASTPELSGAYNEQFF.

V gene TRBV7-9 combines with J gene TRBJ2-5; D not resolved. CDR1 is SEHNR and CDR2 is FQNEAQ in the germline V gene (reference sequence). This CDR3 spans 14 amino acids. V lost 5 bases and J 2 bases, leaving 12 bases between the germline ends. The CDR3 is CASSPVLRQETQYF. DNA for the CDR3: TGTGCCAGCAGCCCCGTTCTTAGGCAAGAGACCCAGTACTTC.

V is TRBV4-1 and J is TRBJ1-5, with D possibly matching TRBD1 (5 bases). The length of the CDR3 is 16 residues. V lost 0 bases, J lost 4 bases, and 13 bases lay in between. CDR1 MGHRA and CDR2 YSYEKL come from the germline V gene. The CDR3 DNA reads as TGCGCCAGCAGCCAAGACGGAGGGGTGATTAATCAGCCCCAGCATTTT. Its translation is CASSQDGGVINQPQHF.

The J gene is TRBJ2-1, the V gene TRBV5-6; D is undetermined. Per the germline V gene, CDR1 is SGHDT and CDR2 is YYEEEE. V was pared by 1 base and J by 8 bases, with 7 bases between. The CDR3 spans 12 residues. In nucleotides, the CDR3 is TGTGCCAGCAGCTTGAACGGAGATGAGCAGTTCTTC. Its protein is CASSLNGDEQFF.

The chain is built from TRBV19 and TRBJ1-2, with a weak D call TRBD1 (5 bases). The CDR3 is 15 amino acids. Germline V gene lookup returns CDR1 LNHDA and CDR2 SQIVND (reference sequence). Trimming pared 6 bases from V and 6 bases from J, leaving 20 bases between. CDR3 in DNA: TGTGCCAGTAGCCCCGCGGCCGGGACGCCGAATGGCTACACCTTC. It codes for CASSPAAGTPNGYTF. The whole variable domain, remainder taken from reference TRBV19 and TRBJ1-2, is DGGITQSPKYLFRKEGQNVTLSCEQNLNHDAMYWYRQDPGQGLRLIYYSQIVNDFQKGDIAEGYSVSREKKESFPLTVTSAQKNPTAFYLCASSPAAGTPNGYTFGSGTRLTVV.